This T cell receptor (beta chain) was profiled in a study of blood T cells in healthy people across ages. Per germline, CDR1 MGHRA and CDR2 YSYEKL. The trim removed 4 bases at V and 2 bases at J, leaving 10 bases unmatched. The CDR3 has 16 amino acids. Of note for this clonotype: This likely comes from a read error, as the CDR3 has no conserved phenylalanine or tryptophan at its end.

Sample-barcoded 5' priming and a J-beta primer mix drove a second PCR of roughly 7 to 11 cycles. TCRdb re-derived calls from the 5' RACE reads in MiXCR, one entry per CDR3 protein. The sample yields roughly 1,500,000 distinct CDR3 sequences, around 36% seen once. This TCR came from a woman in her 30s in good health. The sample comprised blood. The V gene is TRBV4-1, the J gene TRBJ1-1; 7 bases align to TRBD1. The CDR3 protein is CASSPPRQGSNTEAFL. The CDR3 DNA is TGCGCCAGCAGCCCTCCCCGACAGGGCAGCAACACTGAAGCTTTCCTT.